This T cell receptor (beta chain) was observed in a study of T cells in localized non-small cell lung cancer. Details on this clone: Its antigen is not known.

Germline V gene sequence: CDR1 SQVTM, CDR2 ANQGSEA. The CDR3 length is 15 residues. V was clipped by 6 bases and J by 2 bases, with 18 bases between them. Only in-frame clones appear in the TCRdb table, and some are missing; sequencing was by immunoSEQ multiplex PCR. The top ten hold over 20% of the sample, which has roughly 2,100 clones, 15% to 20% seen once. Findings and limits, study-wide: Highest T cell clonality was seen in uninvolved adjacent lung, surpassing that measured in tumor. For the top 100 tumor clones, a median roughly 55 also appeared in adjacent lung.

The V and J genes are TRBV29-1 and TRBJ2-3; TRBD2 might be the D (5 bases). This receptor was obtained from a female donor older than 55 with stage I squamous cell lung carcinoma. Specimen: lung tumor tissue, collected before any cancer treatment. The CDR3 bases are TGCAGCGTACCCCTGGGAGTAGGGTACACAGATACGCAGTATTTT. Residues: CSVPLGVGYTDTQYF.